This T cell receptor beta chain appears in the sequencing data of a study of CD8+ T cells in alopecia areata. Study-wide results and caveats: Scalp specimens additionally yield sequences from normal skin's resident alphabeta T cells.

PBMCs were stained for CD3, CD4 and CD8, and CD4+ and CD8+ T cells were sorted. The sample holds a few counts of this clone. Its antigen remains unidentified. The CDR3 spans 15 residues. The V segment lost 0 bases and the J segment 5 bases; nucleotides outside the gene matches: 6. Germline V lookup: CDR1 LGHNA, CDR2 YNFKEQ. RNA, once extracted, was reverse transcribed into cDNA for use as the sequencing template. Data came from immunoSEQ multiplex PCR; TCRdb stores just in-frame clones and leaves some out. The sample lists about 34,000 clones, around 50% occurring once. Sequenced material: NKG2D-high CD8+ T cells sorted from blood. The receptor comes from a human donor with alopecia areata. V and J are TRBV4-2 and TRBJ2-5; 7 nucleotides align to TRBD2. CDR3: CASSQDFSSGETQYF. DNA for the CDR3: TGTGCCAGCAGCCAAGATTTCTCTAGCGGTGAGACCCAGTACTTC.